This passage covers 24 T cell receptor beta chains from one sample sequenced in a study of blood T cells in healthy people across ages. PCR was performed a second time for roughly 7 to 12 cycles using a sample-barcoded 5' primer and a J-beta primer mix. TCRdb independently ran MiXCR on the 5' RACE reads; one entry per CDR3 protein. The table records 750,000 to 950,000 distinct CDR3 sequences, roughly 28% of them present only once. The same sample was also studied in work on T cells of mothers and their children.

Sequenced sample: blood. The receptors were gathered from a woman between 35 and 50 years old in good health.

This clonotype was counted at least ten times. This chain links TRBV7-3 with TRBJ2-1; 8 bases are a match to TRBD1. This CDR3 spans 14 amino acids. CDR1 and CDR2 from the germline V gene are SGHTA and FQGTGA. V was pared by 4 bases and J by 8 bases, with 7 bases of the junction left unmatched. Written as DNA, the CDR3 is TGTGCCAGCAGCTCCCTCGGACAGGGTTATGAGCAGTTCTTC. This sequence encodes CASSSLGQGYEQFF.

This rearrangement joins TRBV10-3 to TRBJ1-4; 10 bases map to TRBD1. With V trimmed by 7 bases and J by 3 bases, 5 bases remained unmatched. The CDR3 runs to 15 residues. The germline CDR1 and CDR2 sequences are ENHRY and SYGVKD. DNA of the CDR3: TGTGCCATCACCGGGACAGGGGCGGCTAATGAAAAACTGTTTTTT. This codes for CAITGTGAANEKLFF.

The CDR3 coding sequence is TGTGCCAGCAGCCAACGCGGGGGCCCTTCCTTAGAGCAGTTCTTC. Residues: CASSQRGGPSLEQFF. The rearrangement links TRBV14 to TRBJ2-1; D might be TRBD2 (7 bases). V lost 2 bases and J 10 bases, leaving 18 bases between the germline ends. Germline V gene sequence: CDR1 SGHDN, CDR2 FVKESK. The CDR3 has 15 amino acids.

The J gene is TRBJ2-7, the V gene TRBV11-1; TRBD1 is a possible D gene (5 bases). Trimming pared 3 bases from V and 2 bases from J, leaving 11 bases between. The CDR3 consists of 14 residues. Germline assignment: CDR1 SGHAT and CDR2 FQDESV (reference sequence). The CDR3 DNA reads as TGTGCCAGCAGCTTCGGCAGGGTGGCCTACGAGCAGTACTTC. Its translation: CASSFGRVAYEQYF.

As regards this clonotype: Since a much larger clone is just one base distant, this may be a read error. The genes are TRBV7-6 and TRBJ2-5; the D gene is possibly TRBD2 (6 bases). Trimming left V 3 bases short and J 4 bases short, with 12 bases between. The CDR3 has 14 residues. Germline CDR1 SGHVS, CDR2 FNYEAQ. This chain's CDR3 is CASSLLQGGETQYF. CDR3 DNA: TGTGCCAGCAGCTTGTTGCAGGGAGGAGAGACCCAGTACTTC. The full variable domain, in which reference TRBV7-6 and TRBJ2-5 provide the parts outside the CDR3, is GAGVSQSPRYKVTKRGQDVALRCDPISGHVSLYWYRQALGQGPEFLTYFNYEAQQDKSGLPNDRFSAERPEGSISTLTIQRTEQRDSAMYRCASSLLQGGETQYFGPGTRLLVL.

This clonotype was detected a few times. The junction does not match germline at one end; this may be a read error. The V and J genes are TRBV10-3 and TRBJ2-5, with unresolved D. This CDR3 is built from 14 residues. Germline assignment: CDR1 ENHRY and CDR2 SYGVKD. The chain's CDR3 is CAISDPGPEETQYF. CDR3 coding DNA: TGTGCCATCAGTGACCCCGGACCAGAAGAGACTCAGTACTTC.

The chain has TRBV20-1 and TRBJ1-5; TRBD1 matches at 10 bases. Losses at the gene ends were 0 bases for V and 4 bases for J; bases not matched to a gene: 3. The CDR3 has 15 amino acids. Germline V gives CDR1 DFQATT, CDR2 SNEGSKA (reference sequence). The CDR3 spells CSARDGTGENQPQHF. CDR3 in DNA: TGCAGTGCTAGAGACGGGACAGGGGAAAATCAGCCCCAGCATTTT.

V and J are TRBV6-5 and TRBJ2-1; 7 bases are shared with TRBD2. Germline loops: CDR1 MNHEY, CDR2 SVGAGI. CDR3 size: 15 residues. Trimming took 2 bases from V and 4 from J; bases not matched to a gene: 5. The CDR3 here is CASSYDRGVYNEQFF. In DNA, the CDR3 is TGTGCCAGCAGTTACGACCGGGGGGTGTACAATGAGCAGTTCTTC.

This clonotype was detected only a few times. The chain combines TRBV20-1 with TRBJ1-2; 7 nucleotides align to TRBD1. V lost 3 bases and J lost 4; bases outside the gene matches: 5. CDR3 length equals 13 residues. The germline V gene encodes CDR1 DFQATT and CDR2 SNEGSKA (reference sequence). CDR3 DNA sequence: TGCAGTGCTAGGCGGGACAGTCTCTATGGCTACACCTTC. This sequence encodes CSARRDSLYGYTF.

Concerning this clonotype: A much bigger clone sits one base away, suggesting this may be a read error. CDR3 loop: CSAPSPGWTSYGQYF. CDR3 nucleotide sequence: TGCAGTGCTCCTTCGCCAGGCTGGACCTCCTACGGGCAGTACTTC. This chain joins TRBV20-1 and TRBJ2-7, with no clear D. From germline, CDR1 is DFQATT and CDR2 SNEGSKA (reference sequence). This CDR3 contains 15 residues.

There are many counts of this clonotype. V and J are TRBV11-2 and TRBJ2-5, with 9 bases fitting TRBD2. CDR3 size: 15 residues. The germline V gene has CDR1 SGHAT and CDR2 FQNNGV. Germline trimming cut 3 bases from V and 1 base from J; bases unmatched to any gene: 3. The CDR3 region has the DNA TGTGCCAGCAGCTTTCTAGCGGGGAGCCAAGAGACCCAGTACTTC. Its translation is CASSFLAGSQETQYF.

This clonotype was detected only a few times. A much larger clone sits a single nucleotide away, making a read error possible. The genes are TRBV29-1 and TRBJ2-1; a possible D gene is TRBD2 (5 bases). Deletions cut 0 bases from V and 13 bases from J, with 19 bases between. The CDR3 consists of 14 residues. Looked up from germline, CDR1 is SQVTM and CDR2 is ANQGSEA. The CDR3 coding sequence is TGCAGCGTTGAAGATGGACTGCCGGCAGAGACCCAGTTCTTC. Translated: CSVEDGLPAETQFF.

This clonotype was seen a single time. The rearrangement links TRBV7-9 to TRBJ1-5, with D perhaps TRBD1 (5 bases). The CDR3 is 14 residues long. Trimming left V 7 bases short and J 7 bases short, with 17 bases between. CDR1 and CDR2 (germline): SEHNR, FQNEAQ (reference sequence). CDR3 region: CASTPEGIAQPQHF. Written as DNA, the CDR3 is TGTGCCAGCACCCCGGAGGGGATCGCCCAGCCCCAGCATTTT.

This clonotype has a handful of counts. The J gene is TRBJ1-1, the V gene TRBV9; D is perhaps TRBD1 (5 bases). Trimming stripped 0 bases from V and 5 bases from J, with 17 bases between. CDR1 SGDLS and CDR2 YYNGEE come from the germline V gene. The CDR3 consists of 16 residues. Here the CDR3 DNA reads TGTGCCAGCAGCGTAGCGGGAGGGGCGCGAATGACTGAAGCTTTCTTT. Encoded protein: CASSVAGGARMTEAFF. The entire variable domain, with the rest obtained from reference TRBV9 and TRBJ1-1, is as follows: DSGVTQTPKHLITATGQRVTLRCSPRSGDLSVYWYQQSLDQGLQFLIQYYNGEERAKGNILERFSAQQFPDLHSELNLSSLELGDSALYFCASSVAGGARMTEAFFGQGTRLTVV.

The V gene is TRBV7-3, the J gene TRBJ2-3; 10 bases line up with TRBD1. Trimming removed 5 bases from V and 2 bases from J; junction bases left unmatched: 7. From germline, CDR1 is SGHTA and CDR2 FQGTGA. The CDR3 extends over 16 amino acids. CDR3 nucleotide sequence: TGTGCCAGCAGCCCGACAGGGGGCGCGGCCACAGATACGCAGTATTTT. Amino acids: CASSPTGGAATDTQYF.

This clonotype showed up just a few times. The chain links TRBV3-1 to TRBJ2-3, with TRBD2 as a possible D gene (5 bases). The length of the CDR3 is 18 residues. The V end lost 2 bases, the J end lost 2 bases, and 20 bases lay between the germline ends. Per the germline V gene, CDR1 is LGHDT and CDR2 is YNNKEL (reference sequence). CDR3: CASSQYDGGPYPTDTQYF. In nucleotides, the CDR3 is TGTGCCAGCAGCCAATACGACGGCGGGCCCTACCCCACAGATACGCAGTATTTT.

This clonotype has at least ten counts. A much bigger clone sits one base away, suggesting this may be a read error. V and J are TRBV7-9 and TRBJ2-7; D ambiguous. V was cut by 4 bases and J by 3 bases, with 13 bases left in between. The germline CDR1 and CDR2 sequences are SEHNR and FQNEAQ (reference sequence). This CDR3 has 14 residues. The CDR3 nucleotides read TGTGCCAGCAGCTCCCCGAACCGATGCTACGAGCAGTACTTC. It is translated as CASSSPNRCYEQYF.

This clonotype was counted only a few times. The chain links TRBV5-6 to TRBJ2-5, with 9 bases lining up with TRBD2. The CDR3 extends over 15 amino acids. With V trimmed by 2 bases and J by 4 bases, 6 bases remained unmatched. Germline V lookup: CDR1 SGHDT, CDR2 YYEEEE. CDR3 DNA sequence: TGTGCCAGCAGCTTCCGGACAGCGGGAGGAGAGACCCAGTACTTC. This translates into CASSFRTAGGETQYF.

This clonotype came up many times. In nucleotides, the CDR3 is TGTGCCACCAGTTCGCAGGGGGACACTGAAGCTTTCTTT. Its translation: CATSSQGDTEAFF. The rearrangement links TRBV7-3 to TRBJ1-1, with 7 bases that match TRBD1. Per germline, CDR1 SGHTA and CDR2 FQGTGA. The length of the CDR3 is 13 residues. The ends lost 10 bases at V and 3 bases at J; junction bases unmatched: 8.

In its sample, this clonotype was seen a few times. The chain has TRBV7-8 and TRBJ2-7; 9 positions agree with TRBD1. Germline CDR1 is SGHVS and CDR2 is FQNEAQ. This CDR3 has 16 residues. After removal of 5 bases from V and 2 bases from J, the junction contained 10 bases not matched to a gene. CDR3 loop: CASSQTRDRETYEQYF. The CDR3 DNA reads TGTGCCAGCAGCCAGACCCGGGACAGGGAAACCTACGAGCAGTACTTC.

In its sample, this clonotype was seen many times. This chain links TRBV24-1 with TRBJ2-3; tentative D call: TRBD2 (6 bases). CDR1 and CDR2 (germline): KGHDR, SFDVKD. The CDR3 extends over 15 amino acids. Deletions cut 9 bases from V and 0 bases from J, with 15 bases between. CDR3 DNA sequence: TGTGCCACCCGGGACTCCCTCACTAGCACAGATACGCAGTATTTT. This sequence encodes CATRDSLTSTDTQYF.

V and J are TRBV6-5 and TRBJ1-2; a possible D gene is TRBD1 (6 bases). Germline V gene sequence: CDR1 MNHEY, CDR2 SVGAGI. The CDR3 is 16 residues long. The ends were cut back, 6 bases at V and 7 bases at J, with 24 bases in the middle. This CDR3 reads CASSLTRTVKTGGYTF. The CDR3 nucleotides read TGTGCCAGCAGCCTAACCCGGACAGTTAAAACGGGTGGCTACACCTTC.

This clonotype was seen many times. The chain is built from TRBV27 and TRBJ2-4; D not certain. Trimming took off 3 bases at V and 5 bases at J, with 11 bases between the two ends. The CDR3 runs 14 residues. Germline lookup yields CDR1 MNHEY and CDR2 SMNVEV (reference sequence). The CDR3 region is CASSFTVAENIQYF. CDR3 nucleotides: TGTGCCAGCAGTTTTACGGTGGCCGAAAACATTCAGTACTTC.

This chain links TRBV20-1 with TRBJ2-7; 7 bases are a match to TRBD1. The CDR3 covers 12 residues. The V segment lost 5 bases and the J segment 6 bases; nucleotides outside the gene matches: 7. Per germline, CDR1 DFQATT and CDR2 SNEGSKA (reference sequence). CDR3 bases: TGCAGTGCTGAGACAGGGATGGGCGAGCAGTACTTC. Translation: CSAETGMGEQYF.